What follows describes a single T cell receptor (beta chain). The authors ran a second PCR of about 6 to 11 cycles using a sample-barcoded 5' primer and a J-beta primer mix. TCRdb redid the calling of the 5' RACE reads with MiXCR, one entry per CDR3 protein. The table shows hundreds of thousands of distinct CDR3 sequences, with just over 55% occurring only once. The data stem from a study of blood T cells in healthy people across ages. The germline CDR1 and CDR2 sequences are MNHEY and SVGAGI. The CDR3 consists of 14 residues. Between the trimmed V and J ends, which lost 2 bases and 4 bases, there was a span of 11 bases. Total RNA amounts of at least 6 micrograms were extracted per sample.

This receptor was obtained from a man between 40 and 49 years old in good health. The source material was blood. The chain is built from TRBV6-5 and TRBJ1-2; D is unclear. The CDR3: CASSYPGPPYGYTF. The CDR3 DNA sequence: TGTGCCAGCAGTTACCCTGGACCGCCCTATGGCTACACCTTC.